Presented here are 25 T cell receptor beta chains from one specimen sequenced in a study of identical twins. TCRdb processed the 5' RACE reads anew with MiXCR; each CDR3 protein has one entry. This sample has approximately 300,000 distinct CDR3 sequences, with 8% to 9.5% found just once. This sample also belongs to another study, concerning yellow fever vaccine responses in identical twins.

Sequencing was done on a sample of CD8+ T cells sorted from blood. The receptors were sampled from a woman aged 18-29 years in good health.

This clonotype was seen a few times. This chain uses TRBV12-3 or TRBV12-4 with TRBJ2-1, with 7 bases that match TRBD2. The trim removed 6 bases at V and 4 bases at J, leaving 9 bases unmatched. The CDR3 runs 15 residues. CDR3 sequence: CASSPPLAAYNEQFF. The CDR3 nucleotides are TGTGCCAGCAGCCCACCCCTAGCGGCTTACAATGAGCAGTTCTTC.

The chain joins TRBV5-1 to TRBJ2-5; D ambiguous. Per germline, CDR1 SGHRS and CDR2 YFSETQ. The CDR3 is made up of 13 amino acids. Trimming stripped 0 bases from V and 1 base from J, with 4 bases between. The CDR3 here is CASSLVPQETQYF. The CDR3 DNA follows: TGCGCCAGCAGCTTGGTTCCCCAAGAGACCCAGTACTTC. Using reference TRBV5-1 and TRBJ2-5 for the parts outside the CDR3, the full variable domain is KAGVTQTPRYLIKTRGQQVTLSCSPISGHRSVSWYQQTPGQGLQFLFEYFSETQRNKGNFPGRFSGRQFSNSRSEMNVSTLELGDSALYLCASSLVPQETQYFGPGTRLLVL.

This chain uses TRBV5-1 with TRBJ2-7; TRBD2 aligns across 10 bases. CDR3 length: 17 residues. The germline V gene encodes CDR1 SGHRS and CDR2 YFSETQ. Unmatched junction bases numbered 9, after V lost 3 bases and J lost 0 bases. The CDR3 DNA reads as TGCGCCAGCAGCTCCAGACTAGCGGGCGGGAGCTCCTACGAGCAGTACTTC. Encoded protein: CASSSRLAGGSSYEQYF.

The gene calls are TRBV30 and TRBJ2-7; D gene unclear. Germline V CDR1 and CDR2: GTSNPN, SVGIG (reference sequence). CDR3 length equals 14 residues. The ends were cut back, 0 bases at V and 4 bases at J, with 13 bases in the middle. This CDR3 is CAWSVGRSNYEQYF. The DNA of the CDR3 is TGTGCCTGGAGTGTTGGCAGGTCGAATTACGAGCAGTACTTC.

This clonotype has only a few counts. The chain recombines TRBV9 with TRBJ1-4, with a tentative D call TRBD1 (6 bases). The ends were cut back, 3 bases at V and 0 bases at J, with 12 bases in the middle. From germline, CDR1 is SGDLS and CDR2 YYNGEE. The CDR3 has 16 residues. CDR3 loop: CASSAGTSATNEKLFF. In DNA form, the CDR3 reads TGTGCCAGCAGCGCCGGGACATCTGCAACTAATGAAAAACTGTTTTTT. The variable domain in full, with the rest retrieved from reference TRBV9 and TRBJ1-4, is DSGVTQTPKHLITATGQRVTLRCSPRSGDLSVYWYQQSLDQGLQFLIQYYNGEERAKGNILERFSAQQFPDLHSELNLSSLELGDSALYFCASSAGTSATNEKLFFGSGTQLSVL.

V is TRBV29-1 and J is TRBJ1-1, with no clear D. Trimming left V 3 bases short and J 7 bases short, with 18 bases between. CDR3 length equals 14 residues. The V gene's germline CDR1 is SQVTM and CDR2 ANQGSEA. The CDR3 coding sequence is TGCAGCGTTGAGGTGGTCGGGGTGGTGGGTGAAGCTTTCTTT. It translates to CSVEVVGVVGEAFF.

This clonotype has more than one count but fewer than ten. The chain recombines TRBV19 with TRBJ2-2, with D tentatively TRBD1 (5 bases). The CDR3 extends over 15 amino acids. The V end lost 6 bases, the J end lost 3 bases, and 14 bases lay between the germline ends. CDR1 and CDR2 from the germline V gene are LNHDA and SQIVND (reference sequence). The CDR3 nucleotides are TGTGCCAGTAGGTCGGTAGGGGTTGACACCGGGGAGCTGTTTTTT. Its translation: CASRSVGVDTGELFF.

This clonotype was seen at least ten times. The rearrangement uses TRBV4-3 and TRBJ2-1, with 8 bases aligning to TRBD2. V was clipped by 0 bases and J by 4 bases; unmatched bases: 17. CDR3 length: 20 amino acids. Germline assignment: CDR1 LGHNA and CDR2 YSLEER. The DNA for the CDR3 is TGCGCCAGCAGCCAAGATTCGGTCCCCCCCAGCGGGAGAGATTACAATGAGCAGTTCTTC. It codes for CASSQDSVPPSGRDYNEQFF.

A few counts support this clonotype. The V call is TRBV9, the J call TRBJ2-7, with no clear D. V was shortened by 0 bases and J by 5 bases, with 9 bases between the two germline ends. The CDR3 loop spans 13 amino acids. Germline V gene lookup returns CDR1 SGDLS and CDR2 YYNGEE. This CDR3 reads CASSVEAVDEQYF. The DNA of the CDR3 is TGTGCCAGCAGCGTAGAGGCGGTGGACGAGCAGTACTTC.

This chain links TRBV20-1 with TRBJ2-7; a possible D gene is TRBD1 (6 bases). Germline assignment: CDR1 DFQATT and CDR2 SNEGSKA (reference sequence). The V end was cut by 2 bases, the J end by 4 bases, with 12 bases between. The CDR3 covers 13 residues. The CDR3 DNA sequence: TGCAGTGCTAGACCCAGGGGTTGGTACGAGCAGTACTTC. It specifies CSARPRGWYEQYF.

This clonotype was recorded a few times. The chain carries TRBV9 and TRBJ2-2; 7 bases are a match to TRBD1. This CDR3 spans 13 amino acids. Germline values: CDR1 SGDLS, CDR2 YYNGEE. Trimming cost V 5 bases and J 5 bases; bases outside gene matches: 3. The CDR3 sequence is CASRSRGTGELFF. The DNA of the CDR3 is TGTGCCAGCAGGAGCAGGGGGACCGGGGAGCTGTTTTTT. Using reference TRBV9 and TRBJ2-2 for the parts outside the CDR3, the full variable domain is DSGVTQTPKHLITATGQRVTLRCSPRSGDLSVYWYQQSLDQGLQFLIQYYNGEERAKGNILERFSAQQFPDLHSELNLSSLELGDSALYFCASRSRGTGELFFGEGSRLTVL.

This clonotype was seen more than once but under ten times. The genes are TRBV7-8 and TRBJ2-1; 11 bases line up with TRBD2. This CDR3 region has 14 residues. V dropped 1 base and J dropped 10; count of bases not matched to a gene: 3. The germline V gene encodes CDR1 SGHVS and CDR2 FQNEAQ. The chain's CDR3 is CASSLGASGGEQFF. The CDR3 DNA reads as TGTGCCAGCAGCTTAGGGGCTAGCGGGGGGGAGCAGTTCTTC.

This clonotype was recorded a few times. The chain couples TRBV29-1 to TRBJ1-2, with D possibly matching TRBD1 (5 bases). This CDR3 contains 13 residues. The V and J ends lost 4 bases and 6 bases respectively, with 15 bases between them. The germline gives CDR1 SQVTM, CDR2 ANQGSEA. The CDR3 nucleotides are TGCAGCGTTGCACCGACCGACAGCAATGGCTACACCTTC. Translated, it gives CSVAPTDSNGYTF.

This clonotype was seen ten or more times. The V and J genes are TRBV29-1 and TRBJ2-7, with 8 bases identical to TRBD2. J gave up 2 bases and V 4 bases, and 4 bases lay outside the gene matches. Per germline, CDR1 SQVTM and CDR2 ANQGSEA. This CDR3 has 13 residues. CDR3 sequence: CSVAPAGAYEQYF. The CDR3 DNA is TGCAGCGTTGCCCCAGCGGGGGCCTACGAGCAGTACTTC.

This chain connects TRBV12-5 to TRBJ2-1; D not resolved. Looked up from germline, CDR1 is LGHNT and CDR2 is FRNRAP. The CDR3 is made up of 15 amino acids. V lost 6 bases and J lost 0, with 12 bases in between. The DNA of the CDR3 is TGTGCTAGTGGATTTGAAGCGAGCTCCTACAATGAGCAGTTCTTC. Its translation: CASGFEASSYNEQFF. Drawing the rest from reference TRBV12-5 and TRBJ2-1, the complete variable domain is DARVTQTPRHKVTEMGQEVTMRCQPILGHNTVFWYRQTMMQGLELLAYFRNRAPLDDSGMPKDRFSAEMPDATLATLKIQPSEPRDSAVYFCASGFEASSYNEQFFGPGTRLTVL.

The rearrangement joins TRBV5-6 to TRBJ2-5; tentatively, D is TRBD1 (6 bases). V was cut by 3 bases and J by 2 bases, with 14 bases left in between. The CDR3 totals 15 residues. The germline V gene encodes CDR1 SGHDT and CDR2 YYEEEE. CDR3 nucleotides: TGTGCCAGCAGCTCAGGGGACCAGCCACAAGAGACCCAGTACTTC. Residues: CASSSGDQPQETQYF. Together with reference TRBV5-6 and TRBJ2-5, the CDR3 gives the full variable domain: DAGVTQSPTHLIKTRGQQVTLRCSPKSGHDTVSWYQQALGQGPQFIFQYYEEEERQRGNFPDRFSGHQFPNYSSELNVNALLLGDSALYLCASSSGDQPQETQYFGPGTRLLVL.

This chain connects TRBV29-1 to TRBJ2-3; the match to TRBD2 covers 10 bases. CDR3 size: 16 residues. In germline, CDR1 is SQVTM, CDR2 ANQGSEA. V lost 3 bases to trimming and J lost 4 bases; unmatched junction nucleotides: 10. The CDR3 loop is CSVDGLAELSPDTQYF. The CDR3 DNA follows: TGCAGCGTTGATGGACTAGCGGAGCTTTCCCCAGATACGCAGTATTTT.

The V and J genes are TRBV4-1 and TRBJ2-7, with 7 bases identical to TRBD1. CDR1 MGHRA and CDR2 YSYEKL come from the germline V gene. This CDR3 contains 16 residues. The J segment lost 3 bases and the V segment lost 2 bases, leaving 10 bases of the junction unmatched. The CDR3 here is CASSQMPGGRGYEQYF. CDR3 DNA sequence: TGCGCCAGCAGCCAAATGCCAGGGGGTCGAGGCTACGAGCAGTACTTC.

The V call is TRBV13, the J call TRBJ1-5; D unclear. The CDR3 is made up of 14 amino acids. The germline V gene encodes CDR1 PRHDT and CDR2 FYEKMQ (reference sequence). V lost 0 bases, J lost 4 bases, and 7 bases lay in between. The CDR3 spells CASSLGLENQPQHF. The CDR3 DNA reads TGTGCCAGCAGCTTAGGTTTAGAGAATCAGCCCCAGCATTTT.

The chain links TRBV12-3 or TRBV12-4 to TRBJ2-7; D call uncertain. V lost 0 bases, J lost 5 bases, and 11 bases lay in between. This CDR3 is 14 amino acids long. The CDR3 DNA reads as TGTGCCAGCAGTTTAGCGCGTGGGCTAAACGAGCAGTACTTC. Translating gives CASSLARGLNEQYF.

This clonotype was seen a few times. V gene TRBV7-6 combines with J gene TRBJ1-1; possible D gene TRBD1, 6 bases. This CDR3 spans 18 amino acids. The ends were cut back, 5 bases at V and 0 bases at J, with 22 bases in the middle. The V gene's germline CDR1 is SGHVS and CDR2 FNYEAQ. The CDR3 region is CASSQSSLESGVNTEAFF. The CDR3 DNA sequence: TGTGCCAGCAGCCAAAGCAGCTTAGAATCAGGGGTGAACACTGAAGCTTTCTTT.

This clonotype was recorded a few times. This chain connects TRBV11-3 to TRBJ2-5; D remains ambiguous. The CDR3 runs to 15 residues. From germline, CDR1 is SGHNT and CDR2 YENEEA. Trimming removed 0 bases at V and 4 bases at J, with 12 bases between. Written as DNA, the CDR3 is TGTGCCAGCAGCTTAGATGCGGACCCGAGAGAGACCCAGTACTTC. This sequence encodes CASSLDADPRETQYF.

The chain is built from TRBV20-1 and TRBJ2-7; D ambiguous. Looked up from germline, CDR1 is DFQATT and CDR2 is SNEGSKA (reference sequence). Trimming cost V 6 bases and J 0 bases, with 24 bases left between them. The CDR3 length is 17 residues. In nucleotides, the CDR3 is TGCAGTGCCCCCGGAGTAGTAAAGGTCGGAAGCTCCTACGAGCAGTACTTC. Its protein is CSAPGVVKVGSSYEQYF.

This clonotype was counted a few times. The CDR3 is CASSESGGDTDTQYF. The CDR3 coding sequence is TGTGCCAGCAGCGAAAGCGGGGGGGACACAGATACGCAGTATTTT. The chain couples TRBV7-3 to TRBJ2-3; 10 positions match TRBD2. V was clipped by 5 bases and J by 2 bases; unmatched bases: 4. This CDR3 is built from 15 residues. Germline lookup yields CDR1 SGHTA and CDR2 FQGTGA. Looking up the rest from reference TRBV7-3 and TRBJ2-3 gives the full variable domain: GAGVSQTPSNKVTEKGKYVELRCDPISGHTALYWYRQSLGQGPEFLIYFQGTGAADDSGLPNDRFFAVRPEGSVSTLKIQRTERGDSAVYLCASSESGGDTDTQYFGPGTRLTVL.

This clonotype was picked up many times. The rearrangement uses TRBV6-2 or TRBV6-3 and TRBJ2-1; D perhaps matches TRBD1 (7 bases). CDR3 length: 14 residues. Trimming pared 8 bases from V and 6 bases from J, leaving 17 bases between. The germline V gene has CDR1 MNHEY and CDR2 SVGEGT. The CDR3, as DNA: TGTGCCAGCGACAGGGATAACGGGGGCAATGAGCAGTTCTTC. Its protein product is CASDRDNGGNEQFF.